The next 21 T cell receptor beta chains were all read from a single sample in a study of OX40 agonist ivuxolimab in advanced cancers. Produced via immunoSEQ multiplex PCR; TCRdb's table is partial and in-frame only. This sample has tens of thousands of clones, with 89% found just once. Sample: CD4+ or CD8+ T cells sorted from blood, taken in a trial of the OX40 agonist ivuxolimab. These receptors originate from an adult with an advanced solid tumor such as melanoma, head and neck, liver or kidney cancer.

The chain combines TRBV4-1 with TRBJ1-1; TRBD1 agrees at 8 bases. The CDR3 sequence is 14 residues long. The J segment lost 6 bases and the V segment lost 4 bases, leaving 7 bases of the junction unmatched. The V gene's germline CDR1 is MGHRA and CDR2 YSYEKL. CDR3 nucleotide sequence: TGCGCCAGCAGCCTCTTGACAGGGGAAGCTGAAGCTTTCTTT. Translated, it gives CASSLLTGEAEAFF.

V is TRBV27 and J is TRBJ2-3; D is uncertain. V was pared by 7 bases and J by 5 bases, with 19 bases between. The CDR3 has 15 amino acids. Germline assignment: CDR1 MNHEY and CDR2 SMNVEV (reference sequence). The CDR3 DNA reads as TGTGCCAGCAATCCACAATCGTTGGGATTAGATACGCAGTATTTT. Its translation: CASNPQSLGLDTQYF.

The genes are TRBV27 and TRBJ2-2, with D unresolved. V lost 1 base to trimming and J lost 6 bases, with 3 bases between them. Germline V gives CDR1 MNHEY, CDR2 SMNVEV (reference sequence). The length of the CDR3 is 12 residues. The CDR3 bases are TGTGCCAGCAGTTTATTCCCCGGGGAGCTGTTTTTT. Protein sequence: CASSLFPGELFF.

The gene calls are TRBV7-6 and TRBJ2-6, with 9 bases that match TRBD1. The CDR3 has 17 residues. CDR1 and CDR2 (germline): SGHVS, FNYEAQ. V shed 5 bases and J 0 bases; nucleotides not matched to a gene: 5. The chain's CDR3 is CASSRGQGSSGANVLTF. CDR3 bases: TGTGCCAGCAGCCGAGGACAGGGGAGCTCTGGGGCCAACGTCCTGACTTTC.

CDR3 nucleotides: TGTGCCACCCGAAACCTTAACTATGGCTACACCTTC. This encodes CATRNLNYGYTF. The chain combines TRBV28 with TRBJ1-2; unclear D gene. V was pared by 10 bases and J by 1 base, with 10 bases between. Germline loops: CDR1 MDHEN, CDR2 SYDVKM. This CDR3 comprises 12 residues.

V and J are TRBV5-1 and TRBJ2-1; D gene ambiguous. The CDR3 has 13 amino acids. V lost 0 bases and J lost 8, with 9 bases in between. The germline CDR1 and CDR2 sequences are SGHRS and YFSETQ. The CDR3: CASSLEAIDEQFF. Here the CDR3 DNA reads TGCGCCAGCAGCTTGGAGGCAATCGATGAGCAGTTCTTC.

V usage is TRBV7-2 and J usage is TRBJ2-3, with D unresolved. With 5 bases removed from V and 1 base from J, the gap between germline ends came to 13 bases. Germline CDR1 and CDR2: SGHTA and FQGNSA. This CDR3 comprises 15 residues. The chain's CDR3 is CASSRTPWGTDTQYF. The CDR3 bases are TGTGCCAGCAGCCGGACCCCTTGGGGCACAGATACGCAGTATTTT.

This clone showed up just once. The genes are TRBV30 and TRBJ2-7; 7 nucleotides line up with TRBD2. CDR3 length: 11 amino acids. The germline gives CDR1 GTSNPN, CDR2 SVGIG (reference sequence). CDR3 loop: CAWGGRHEQYF. The CDR3 DNA is TGTGCGTGGGGGGGTAGGCACGAGCAGTACTTC.

This chain uses TRBV18 with TRBJ2-7; the match to TRBD2 covers 11 bases. CDR3 size: 17 residues. The germline V gene encodes CDR1 KGHSH and CDR2 LQKENI. V was pared by 1 base and J by 4 bases, with 9 bases of the junction left unmatched. CDR3 sequence: CASSPQGSGTSGYEQYF. CDR3 nucleotide sequence: TGTGCCAGCTCACCACAGGGCTCCGGGACTAGCGGATACGAGCAGTACTTC.

The CDR3 here is CASSITGQGLNYGYTF. The CDR3 DNA sequence: TGCGCCAGCAGCATAACGGGACAGGGCCTTAACTATGGCTACACCTTC. V gene TRBV5-1 combines with J gene TRBJ1-2, with 9 bases aligning to TRBD1. The germline V gene encodes CDR1 SGHRS and CDR2 YFSETQ. The CDR3 sequence is 16 residues long. Losses at the gene ends were 4 bases for V and 1 base for J; bases not matched to a gene: 8. Full variable domain (remainder filled in from reference TRBV5-1 and TRBJ1-2): KAGVTQTPRYLIKTRGQQVTLSCSPISGHRSVSWYQQTPGQGLQFLFEYFSETQRNKGNFPGRFSGRQFSNSRSEMNVSTLELGDSALYLCASSITGQGLNYGYTFGSGTRLTVV.

J is TRBJ2-7 and V is TRBV9; 9 bases agree with TRBD1. The germline V gene has CDR1 SGDLS and CDR2 YYNGEE. The CDR3 runs to 15 residues. Trimming took 4 bases from V and 3 from J; bases not matched to a gene: 8. The CDR3 coding sequence is TGTGCCAGCAGCACCGGGACAGGGTGGGTCTACGAGCAGTACTTC. Translation gives CASSTGTGWVYEQYF.

This chain connects TRBV28 to TRBJ1-4; D perhaps matches TRBD1 (5 bases). The germline V and J ends were trimmed by 6 bases and 7 bases, with 15 bases remaining between them. The CDR3 covers 14 residues. Germline CDR1 is MDHEN and CDR2 is SYDVKM. In DNA, the CDR3 is TGTGCCAGCAGCATCCCGGGGGGGGGTGAAAAACTGTTTTTT. Amino acid sequence: CASSIPGGGEKLFF.

This chain connects TRBV4-1 to TRBJ2-1; D is undetermined. The CDR3 runs to 17 residues. V was shortened by 1 base and J by 0 bases, with 13 bases between the two germline ends. Germline CDR1 reads MGHRA; CDR2 reads YSYEKL. Here the CDR3 reads CASSQVNSRSSYNEQFF. Here the CDR3 DNA reads TGCGCCAGCAGCCAAGTGAATTCGCGGTCCTCCTACAATGAGCAGTTCTTC.

The chain uses TRBV30 and TRBJ1-2, with a weak D call TRBD1 (5 bases). Between the trimmed V and J ends, which lost 1 base and 6 bases, there was a span of 12 bases. This CDR3 spans 13 amino acids. Germline CDR1 and CDR2: GTSNPN and SVGIG (reference sequence). CDR3: CAWSDQGLHGYTF. CDR3 in DNA: TGTGCCTGGAGTGATCAGGGATTACATGGCTACACCTTC.

This clone has only one observation. The rearrangement links TRBV6-1 to TRBJ2-7; D may be TRBD2 (7 bases). Trimming left V 3 bases short and J 1 base short, with 19 bases between. CDR1 is MNHNS and CDR2 is SASEGT in the germline V gene. The CDR3 length is 17 residues. The CDR3 loop reads CASSDDRGGPISYEQYV. Here the CDR3 DNA reads TGTGCCAGCAGTGATGATAGGGGGGGCCCGATTTCCTACGAGCAGTACGTC.

This clone has just a few counts. V and J are TRBV9 and TRBJ2-5; 14 bases agree with TRBD2. In germline, CDR1 is SGDLS, CDR2 YYNGEE. J lost 5 bases, V lost 4 bases, and 7 bases had no gene match. CDR3 length: 16 amino acids. CDR3 DNA: TGTGCCAGCAGCCCGGGACTAGCGGGAGTGGGGGAGACCCAGTACTTC. Residues: CASSPGLAGVGETQYF.

The gene calls are TRBV27 and TRBJ1-1; D possibly corresponds to TRBD1 (6 bases). CDR3 length: 15 residues. The V end lost 0 bases, the J end lost 4 bases, and 12 bases lay between the germline ends. Germline values: CDR1 MNHEY, CDR2 SMNVEV (reference sequence). In DNA, the CDR3 is TGTGCCAGCAGTTTATCCCCTACAGGGACCACTGAAGCTTTCTTT. This gives the protein CASSLSPTGTTEAFF.

The CDR3 reads CASSARQEFGTEAFF. CDR3 bases: TGTGCCAGTAGTGCGCGACAGGAATTCGGCACTGAAGCTTTCTTT. This chain joins TRBV19 and TRBJ1-1; D possibly corresponds to TRBD1 (6 bases). Germline V gene sequence: CDR1 LNHDA, CDR2 SQIVND (reference sequence). This CDR3 has 15 amino acids. V gave up 5 bases and J gave up 4 bases, with 17 bases separating them.

The chain has TRBV5-6 and TRBJ2-1; 11 nucleotides match TRBD2. This CDR3 comprises 17 residues. V gave up 4 bases and J gave up 8 bases; unmatched junction bases: 14. The germline V gene encodes CDR1 SGHDT and CDR2 YYEEEE. DNA of the CDR3: TGTGCCAGCAGCCCTACTACTAGCGGGGGAGCTCGGGATGAGCAGTTCTTC. Its translation is CASSPTTSGGARDEQFF.

The chain carries TRBV6-1 and TRBJ2-5; weak D call: TRBD1 (6 bases). Germline lookup yields CDR1 MNHNS and CDR2 SASEGT. V was pared by 3 bases and J by 5 bases, with 19 bases between. The CDR3 is made up of 16 amino acids. This CDR3 is CASSEGPGQQVETQYF. CDR3 coding DNA: TGTGCCAGCAGTGAGGGACCAGGACAGCAAGTCGAGACCCAGTACTTC.

The V call is TRBV18, the J call TRBJ2-7; TRBD1 agrees at 7 bases. Trimming took 1 base from V and 9 from J; bases not matched to a gene: 12. This CDR3 comprises 15 residues. Looked up from germline, CDR1 is KGHSH and CDR2 is LQKENI. This chain's CDR3 is CASSPLQGVLRGQYF. The DNA of the CDR3 is TGTGCCAGCTCACCACTGCAGGGGGTGTTACGAGGGCAGTACTTC. The full variable domain, completed using reference TRBV18 and TRBJ2-7, is NAGVMQNPRHLVRRRGQEARLRCSPMKGHSHVYWYRQLPEEGLKFMVYLQKENIIDESGMPKERFSAEFPKEGPSILRIQQVVRGDSAAYFCASSPLQGVLRGQYFGPGTRLTVT.